What follows is one T cell receptor beta chain and its context. The sample holds a few counts of this clonotype. Which antigen it targets is not known. Per-base quality was not reported, and no clone a single base away is much larger than it. Per the germline V gene (reference sequence), GTSNPN is the CDR1 and SVGIG is the CDR2. The germline V and J ends show losses of 0 bases and 2 bases respectively, and no gene match explains 6 bases of the junction. From the cysteine up to the phenylalanine, the CDR3 has a length of 15 residues. Only the CDR3 DNA stays, 45 bases, in frame from base 1. This entry comes from a study of T-cell memory formation after mild COVID-19 (dated by TCRdb to the early 2020s). General notes on the study: TCR sequence clusters from the two donors were found to be largely donor specific. Two young, previously healthy adult volunteers made up the cohort, one male and one female. Longitudinal TCRalpha and TCRbeta repertoire sequencing tracked T-cell clones expanding and contracting after mild COVID-19 in a couple of donors.

Sequencer: Illumina NovaSeq 6000. TCRalpha and TCRbeta cDNA libraries were built by 5'RACE with constant-segment primers, adding sample barcodes and unique molecular identifiers. Trizol reagent was used to extract RNA from every sample. Libraries were amplified in two PCR steps, with a second sample barcode and Illumina TruSeq adapters added in the second step. The libraries were sequenced on an Illumina NovaSeq using 2 x 150 bp paired-end reads. Per the source publication's procedure: Reads were demultiplexed and collapsed into UMI-guided consensus sequences with migec v1.2.7. With mixcr v2.1.11, UMI consensuses were aligned to TRA and TRB V and J templates and assembled into clonotypes. Expanded or contracted clonotypes were those called significant by both edgeR and NoisET, with noise models trained on biological replicates. For edgeR calls, the thresholds were a false discovery rate-adjusted p below 0.01 and a log2 fold-change of 1. As an exploratory analysis of dynamics, max-normalized trajectories of the 1000 most abundant clonotypes were examined by PCA with hierarchical clustering. Each responding clone was given a CD4 or CD8 phenotype based on the CD4+ and CD8+ repertoires, which had been sequenced separately. Starting from the raw public reads, TCRdb applied fastp trimming at Q25, assembled clones with MiXCR and retained in-frame beta chains. Each CDR3 protein appears once, grouped with its most common genes and DNA. Clone size and V and J calls follow TCRdb, not the original study. The sample table contains 350,000 to 500,000 distinct CDR3 sequences; only one count was recorded for less than 25% of them. Jointly, the top ten make up around 14% of the sample.

Study-level results and caveats: Contracting CD4+ clones were located mainly in the CM and EM memory subsets, whereas CD8+ clones were found to be enriched in EMRA. Clones that contracted from day 15 to 85 showed balanced CD4/CD8 phenotypes, whereas a second wave of clones that expanded from day 15 to 37 leaned towards CD4+. SARS-CoV-2 specificity of the second-wave clones peaking on day 37 was not confirmed. The study covered only a couple of mild cases, and larger cohorts including severe cases with pre-infection samples were considered necessary. Some responding clones were found in pre-infection memory, which suggests that pre-existing cross-reactive memory T cells took part in the SARS-CoV-2 response.

Ficoll-Paque density gradient centrifugation was used to isolate PBMCs. The chain is assembled from TRBV30 and TRBJ2-7, with 8 junctional bases fitting TRBD1. Sequencing used PBMCs or a T cell subset sorted from them (not recorded which). The source of this sequence is an adult woman who had mild COVID-19 (a few samples of this study predate the infection). The sample titles of this study are shuffled in the database, so cell type and time point are left out; the donor was told from shared clones. The CDR3 corresponds to CAWSVRDRRAYEQYF. The DNA sequence reads TGTGCCTGGAGTGTCCGGGACAGGAGAGCCTACGAGCAGTACTTC.